The present TCR beta chain was sequenced within a study of early T cells in non-severe SARS-CoV-2 infection. For the study at large: Bulk RNA taken from unsorted whole blood was sequenced, leaving chains unpaired.

The study's findings and limits: The matching step, a VDJdb search, favored anti-spike CD8 responses and missed private and CD4 specificities.

This CDR3 spans 14 amino acids. The V gene lost 2 bases and the J gene lost 4 bases, with 11 bases spanning the gap. Germline lookup yields CDR1 SEHNR and CDR2 FQNEAQ (reference sequence). This clonotype was observed at least ten times. Its antigen is unknown. Unique molecular identifier tags were affixed to discrete cDNA molecules. TCRdb re-analysed the 5' RACE reads in MiXCR, keeping a single row per CDR3 protein. The top ten clones hold roughly a fifth of a sample with approximately 110,000 distinct CDR3 sequences, 14% to 15% of them seen once. This TCR came from an adult who was a healthcare worker with PCR-confirmed SARS-CoV-2 infection or an uninfected control (not recorded which). The chain is built from TRBV7-9 and TRBJ1-2; D ambiguous. The sequencing sample was made of whole blood. The CDR3, as DNA: TGTGCCAGCAGCTTAAAGGAGGGAGCCTATGGCTACACCTTC. It translates to CASSLKEGAYGYTF.